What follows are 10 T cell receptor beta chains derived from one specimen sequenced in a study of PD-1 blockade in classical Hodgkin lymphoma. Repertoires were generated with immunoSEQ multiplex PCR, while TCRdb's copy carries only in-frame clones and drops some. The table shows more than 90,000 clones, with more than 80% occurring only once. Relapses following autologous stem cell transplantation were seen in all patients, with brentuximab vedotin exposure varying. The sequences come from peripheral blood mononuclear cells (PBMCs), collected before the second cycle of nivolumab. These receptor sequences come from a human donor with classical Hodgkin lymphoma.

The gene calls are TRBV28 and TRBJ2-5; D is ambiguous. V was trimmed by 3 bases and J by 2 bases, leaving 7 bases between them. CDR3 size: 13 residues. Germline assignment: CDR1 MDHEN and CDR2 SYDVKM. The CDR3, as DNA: TGTGCCAGCAGTTTTCCTAATCAAGAGACCCAGTACTTC. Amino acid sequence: CASSFPNQETQYF.

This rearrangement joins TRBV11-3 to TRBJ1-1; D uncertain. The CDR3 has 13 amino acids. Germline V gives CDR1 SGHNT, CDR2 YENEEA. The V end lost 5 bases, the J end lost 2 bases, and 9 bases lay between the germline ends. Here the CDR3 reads CASSPNPNTEAFF. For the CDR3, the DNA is TGTGCCAGCAGCCCCAACCCAAACACTGAAGCTTTCTTT.

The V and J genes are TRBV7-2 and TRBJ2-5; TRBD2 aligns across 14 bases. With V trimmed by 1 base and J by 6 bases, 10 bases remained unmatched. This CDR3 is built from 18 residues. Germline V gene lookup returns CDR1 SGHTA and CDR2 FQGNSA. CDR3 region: CASSLGGRLAGGPKTQYF. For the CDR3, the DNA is TGTGCCAGCAGCTTAGGAGGGCGACTAGCGGGAGGGCCAAAGACCCAGTACTTC.

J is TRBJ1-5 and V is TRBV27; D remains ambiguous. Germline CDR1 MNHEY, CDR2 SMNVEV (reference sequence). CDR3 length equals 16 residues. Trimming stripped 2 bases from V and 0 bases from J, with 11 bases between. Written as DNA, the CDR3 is TGTGCCAGCAGTTTAAGAGGAGTTTATAGCAATCAGCCCCAGCATTTT. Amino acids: CASSLRGVYSNQPQHF.

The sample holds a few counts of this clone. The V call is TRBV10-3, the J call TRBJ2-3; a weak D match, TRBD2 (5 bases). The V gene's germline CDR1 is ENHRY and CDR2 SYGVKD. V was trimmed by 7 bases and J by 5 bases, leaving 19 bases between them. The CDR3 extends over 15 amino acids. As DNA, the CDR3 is TGTGCCATCAACCCCACCGGGTCGGCGGGAGATACGCAGTATTTT. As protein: CAINPTGSAGDTQYF.

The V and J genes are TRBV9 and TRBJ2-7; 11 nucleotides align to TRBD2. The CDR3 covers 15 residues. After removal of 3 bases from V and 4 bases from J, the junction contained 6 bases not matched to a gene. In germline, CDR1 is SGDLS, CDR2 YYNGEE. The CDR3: CASSAAGTSGYEQYF. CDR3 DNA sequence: TGTGCCAGCAGCGCAGCCGGGACTAGCGGTTACGAGCAGTACTTC.

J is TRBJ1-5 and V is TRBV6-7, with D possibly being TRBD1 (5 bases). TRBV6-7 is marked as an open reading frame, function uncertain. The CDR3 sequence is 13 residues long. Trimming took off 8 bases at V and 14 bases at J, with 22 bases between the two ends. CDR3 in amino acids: CASLRTPGGLEHF. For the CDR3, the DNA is TGTGCCAGCTTACGGACGCCGGGGGGGTTAGAGCATTTT.

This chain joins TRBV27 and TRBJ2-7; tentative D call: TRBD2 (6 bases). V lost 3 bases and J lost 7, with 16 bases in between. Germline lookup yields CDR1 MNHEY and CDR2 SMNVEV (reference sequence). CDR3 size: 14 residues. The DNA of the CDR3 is TGTGCCAGCAGTTTGTTTGGAGGGGACGGGGAGCAGTACTTC. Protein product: CASSLFGGDGEQYF.

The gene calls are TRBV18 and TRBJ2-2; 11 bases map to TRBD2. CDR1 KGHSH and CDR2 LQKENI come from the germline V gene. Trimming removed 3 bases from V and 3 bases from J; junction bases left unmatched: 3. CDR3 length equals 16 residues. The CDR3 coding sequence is TGTGCCAGCTCACCTCTAGCGGGAGGTGACACCGGGGAGCTGTTTTTT. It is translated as CASSPLAGGDTGELFF. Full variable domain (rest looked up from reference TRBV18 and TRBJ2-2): NAGVMQNPRHLVRRRGQEARLRCSPMKGHSHVYWYRQLPEEGLKFMVYLQKENIIDESGMPKERFSAEFPKEGPSILRIQQVVRGDSAAYFCASSPLAGGDTGELFFGEGSRLTVL.

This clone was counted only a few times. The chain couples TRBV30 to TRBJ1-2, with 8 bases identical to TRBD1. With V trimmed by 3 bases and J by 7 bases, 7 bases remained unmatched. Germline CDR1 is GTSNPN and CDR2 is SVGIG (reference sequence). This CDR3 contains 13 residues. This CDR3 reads CAWSLQGGLGYTF. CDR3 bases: TGTGCCTGGAGCCTACAGGGGGGTCTTGGCTACACCTTC. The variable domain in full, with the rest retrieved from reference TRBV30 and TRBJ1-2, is SQTIHQWPATLVQPVGSPLSLECTVEGTSNPNLYWYRQAAGRGLQLLFYSVGIGQISSEVPQNLSASRPQDRQFILSSKKLLLSDSGFYLCAWSLQGGLGYTFGSGTRLTVV.